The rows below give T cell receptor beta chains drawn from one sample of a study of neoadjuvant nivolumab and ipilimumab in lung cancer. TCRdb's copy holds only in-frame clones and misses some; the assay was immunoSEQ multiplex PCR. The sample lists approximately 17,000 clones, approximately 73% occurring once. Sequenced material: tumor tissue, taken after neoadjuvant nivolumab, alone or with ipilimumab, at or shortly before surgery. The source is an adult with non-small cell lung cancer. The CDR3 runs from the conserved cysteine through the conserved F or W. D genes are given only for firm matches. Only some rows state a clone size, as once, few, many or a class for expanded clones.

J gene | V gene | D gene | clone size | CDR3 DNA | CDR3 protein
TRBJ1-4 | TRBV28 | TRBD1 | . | TGTGCCAGCAGTGCCCCCCGGGGACAGGGACCTAATGAAAAACTGTTTTTT | CASSAPRGQGPNEKLFF
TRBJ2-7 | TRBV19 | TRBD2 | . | TGTGCCAGTAGTATGGTTCCTAGCGGGAGCATCTACGAGCAGTACTTC | CASSMVPSGSIYEQYF
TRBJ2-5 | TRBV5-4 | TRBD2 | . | TGTGCCAGCAGCTTGTCTAGCGGGAGGGAGACCCAGTACTTC | CASSLSSGRETQYF
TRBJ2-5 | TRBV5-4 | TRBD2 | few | TGTGCCAGCGCTTACGGGGGGGCTAGCGGGCGAAATATCGAGACCCAGTACTTC | CASAYGGASGRNIETQYF
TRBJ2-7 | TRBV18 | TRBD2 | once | TGTGCCAGCCGGCGGGGGGGGGATTCCGACGAGCAGTACTTC | CASRRGGDSDEQYF
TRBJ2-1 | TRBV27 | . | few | TGTGCCAGCAGCAACCTACGTAATGAGCAGTTCTTC | CASSNLRNEQFF
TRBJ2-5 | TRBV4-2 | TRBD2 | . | TGTGCCAGCAGCGGACTAGCGAGGGCGGAGACCCAGTACTTC | CASSGLARAETQYF
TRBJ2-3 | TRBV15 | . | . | TGTGCCACCAGCAGAACCTTCAACGATCCCACAGATACGCAGTATTTT | CATSRTFNDPTDTQYF
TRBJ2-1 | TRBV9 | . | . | TGTGCCAGCAGCCGAGTCGGGAGCTCCTACAATGAGCAGTTCTTC | CASSRVGSSYNEQFF
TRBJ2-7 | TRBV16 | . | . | TGTGCCAGCAGCTTTGGAGGGTCCTACGAGCAGTACTTC | CASSFGGSYEQYF
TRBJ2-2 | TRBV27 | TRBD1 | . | TGTGCCAGCAAGGGACAGGGTAGAGAGACCGGGGAGCTGTTTTTT | CASKGQGRETGELFF
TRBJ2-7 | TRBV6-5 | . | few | TGTGCCAGCAGTTCTGGGGGCCCCTACGAGCAGTACTTC | CASSSGGPYEQYF
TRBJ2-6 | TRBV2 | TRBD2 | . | TGTGCCAGCAGTGAAGTACTTAGCGGGAGAAATTCTGGGGCCAACGTCCTGACTTTC | CASSEVLSGRNSGANVLTF
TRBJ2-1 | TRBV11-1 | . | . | TGTGCCAGCAGCTTAGCGCTCGAGGTTGGCTACAATGAGCAGTTCTTC | CASSLALEVGYNEQFF
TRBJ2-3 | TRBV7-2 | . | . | TGTGCCAGCAGCTCTTTCGTCAGCGATACGCAGTATTTT | CASSSFVSDTQYF
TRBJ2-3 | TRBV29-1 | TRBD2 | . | TGCAGCGTTGCTGAGCGGGAGGGCGGAGATACGCAGTATTTT | CSVAEREGGDTQYF
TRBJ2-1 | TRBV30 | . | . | TGTGCCTGGAGCGCGGACAGTTACAATGAGCAGTTCTTC | CAWSADSYNEQFF
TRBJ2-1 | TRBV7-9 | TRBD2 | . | TGTGCCAGCAGCTCCCCCATGCGACTAGCAGATAATGAGCAGTTCTTC | CASSSPMRLADNEQFF
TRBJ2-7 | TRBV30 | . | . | TGTGCCTGGAACCGGGGCTACGAGCAGTACTTC | CAWNRGYEQYF
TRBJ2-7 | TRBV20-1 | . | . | TGCAGTGCCCAGATCTTATACGAGCAGTACTTC | CSAQILYEQYF